This T cell receptor beta chain was profiled in a study of cytomegalovirus exposure and HLA in healthy donors. Study summary: Approximately 81% of 398 genotyped donors fell in the Caucasian-associated ancestry cluster.

V lost 5 bases and J lost 1; bases outside the gene matches: 9. The CDR3 has 17 residues. In germline, CDR1 is MNHEY, CDR2 SMNVEV (reference sequence). PCR involved 60 Vbeta and 13 Jbeta primers. Assay used: immunoSEQ multiplex PCR; TCRdb lists only in-frame clones, some missing. With over 35,000 clones in the sample, the ten largest clones hold approximately 2%. The study, taken as a whole, reports: Some segments of the V type, notably TRBV6-2 and TRBV6-3, were excluded as indistinguishable.

As concerns this clone: The antigen is unknown.

What was sequenced was PBMCs. The TCR comes from a woman under 40 in good health and CMV-seronegative. This chain uses TRBV27 with TRBJ2-3, with TRBD2 matching over 10 bases. CDR3 residues: CASSPIGTSARTDTQYF. DNA of the CDR3: TGTGCCAGCAGTCCCATCGGGACTAGCGCCCGCACAGATACGCAGTATTTT.